A selection of T cell receptor beta chains follows, all from one sample in a study of T-cell reconstitution after alpha-beta-depleted transplantation in children. TCRdb called the PCR reads again in MiXCR, with one record for every CDR3 protein. The sample yields 80,000 to 100,000 distinct CDR3 sequences, about 25% seen once. Sequences were derived from PBMCs, sampled before TCRalphabeta/CD19-depleted stem cell transplant. All receptors come from a boy between 2 and 10 years old with acute lymphoblastic leukemia, due to receive a stem cell transplant. The CDR3 runs from the conserved cysteine through the conserved F or W. Fields, in order: clone size, J gene, V gene, D gene, CDR3 protein, CDR3 DNA. The D gene is left open where the match is weak. Clone size is stated in some rows and not others, as once, few, many or a class when expanded.

- TRBJ2-5 TRBV5-1 - CASSSGRGQETQYF TGCGCCAGCAGCTCCGGAAGGGGTCAAGAGACCCAGTACTTC
- TRBJ2-3 TRBV7-2 - CASSLTGGTQYF TGTGCCAGCAGCTTAACGGGCGGTACGCAGTATTTT
few TRBJ2-7 TRBV10-3 - CAISEGYEQYF TGTGCCATCAGTGAGGGCTACGAGCAGTACTTC
few TRBJ2-2 TRBV7-6 - CASSPFVGAGELFF TGTGCCAGCAGCCCCTTTGTGGGTGCCGGGGAGCTGTTTTTT
- TRBJ2-1 TRBV29-1 - CSVERGRAGNEQFF TGCAGCGTTGAGAGGGGCAGGGCTGGTAATGAGCAGTTCTTC
- TRBJ2-1 TRBV9 - CASSGGYNEQFF TGTGCCAGTAGCGGAGGGTACAATGAGCAGTTCTTC
- TRBJ1-6 TRBV5-1 - CASSLEGGRTMTTLHF TGCGCCAGCAGCTTGGAAGGCGGCAGGACGATGACCACCCTCCACTTT
few TRBJ2-7 TRBV3-1 - CASSHGLTKGGGSEQYF TGTGCCAGCAGCCATGGGCTGACCAAGGGGGGAGGAAGCGAGCAGTACTTC
- TRBJ1-2 TRBV11-2 - CASSLVHPQVGNGYTF TGTGCCAGCAGCTTAGTCCACCCCCAGGTTGGGAACGGCTACACCTTC
- TRBJ2-7 TRBV7-9 TRBD2 CASSATLGGNSDEQYF TGTGCCAGCAGCGCCACCTTGGGGGGGAATTCGGACGAGCAGTACTTC
few TRBJ1-1 TRBV3-1 - CASSPREVNTEAFF TGTGCCAGCAGCCCCCGCGAGGTGAACACTGAAGCTTTCTTT
- TRBJ2-2 TRBV6-4 - CASSVAEGPVELFF TGTGCCAGCAGTGTAGCGGAGGGGCCCGTGGAGCTGTTTTTT
- TRBJ2-1 TRBV9 - CASSPVRSAPQFF TGTGCCAGCAGCCCGGTACGTTCAGCCCCCCAGTTCTTC
medium-sized TRBJ2-7 TRBV4-3 TRBD1 CASSRGTAYEQYF TGCGCCAGCAGCCGAGGGACAGCCTACGAGCAGTACTTC
few TRBJ2-2 TRBV7-2 - CASSLVAPNTGELFF TGTGCCAGCAGCTTAGTGGCACCGAACACCGGGGAGCTGTTTTTT
many TRBJ2-7 TRBV9 - CASSVPGSSYEQYF TGTGCCAGCAGCGTACCGGGAAGCTCCTACGAGCAGTACTTC
few TRBJ2-6 TRBV10-3 - CAISEVQQSGANVLTF TGTGCCATCAGTGAGGTTCAACAGTCTGGGGCCAACGTCCTGACTTTC
- TRBJ1-1 TRBV6-1 - CASSVFRGGTEAFF TGTGCCAGCAGTGTTTTCAGGGGAGGCACTGAAGCTTTCTTT
few TRBJ1-4 TRBV12-3/TRBV12-4 - CASSLSTTNEKLFF TGTGCCAGCAGCCTCTCGACAACTAATGAAAAACTGTTTTTT
- TRBJ1-4 TRBV7-9 TRBD1 CASSPGQGDEKLFF TGTGCCAGCAGCCCTGGACAGGGAGACGAAAAACTGTTTTTT